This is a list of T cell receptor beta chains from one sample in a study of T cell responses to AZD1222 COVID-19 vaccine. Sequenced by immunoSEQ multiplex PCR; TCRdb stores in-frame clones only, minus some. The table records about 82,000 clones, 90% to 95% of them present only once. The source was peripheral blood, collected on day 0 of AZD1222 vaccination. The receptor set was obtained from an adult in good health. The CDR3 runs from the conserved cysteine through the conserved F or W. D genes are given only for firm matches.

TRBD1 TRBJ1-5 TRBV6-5 CASTGGSNQPQHF TGTGCCAGCACAGGGGGGAGTAATCAGCCCCAGCATTTT
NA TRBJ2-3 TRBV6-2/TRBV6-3 CASSHSFEGDTQYF TGTGCCAGTAGCCACAGCTTTGAAGGAGATACGCAGTATTTT
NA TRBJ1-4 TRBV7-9 CASSPTAGRVKSEKLFF TGTGCCAGCAGCCCGACCGCGGGCAGGGTAAAGAGTGAAAAACTGTTTTTT
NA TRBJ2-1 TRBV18 CASSPPTLVGAGEQFF TGTGCCAGCTCACCACCGACTCTCGTCGGGGCGGGTGAGCAGTTCTTC
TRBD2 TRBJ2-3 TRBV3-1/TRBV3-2 CASSRTSGRTDTQYF TGTGCCAGCAGCCGGACTAGCGGACGCACAGATACGCAGTATTTT
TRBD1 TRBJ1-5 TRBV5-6 CASSLVGQDSNQPQHF TGTGCCAGCAGCTTGGTGGGACAGGATAGCAATCAGCCCCAGCATTTT
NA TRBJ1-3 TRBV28 CASSFMSGNTIYF TGTGCCAGCAGTTTTATGTCTGGAAACACCATATATTTT
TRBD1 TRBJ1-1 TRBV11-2 CASSIQGENTEAFF TGTGCCAGCAGTATACAGGGGGAGAACACTGAAGCTTTCTTT
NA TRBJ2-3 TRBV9 CASSGGLGRLTDTQYF TGTGCCAGCAGCGGTGGTCTGGGGAGGTTAACAGATACGCAGTATTTT
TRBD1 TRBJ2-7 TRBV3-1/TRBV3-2 CASSPGQGREQYF TGTGCCAGCAGCCCGGGACAGGGCCGCGAGCAGTACTTC
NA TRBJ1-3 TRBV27 CASSLLPPSGNTIYF TGTGCCAGCAGTTTGCTACCCCCTTCTGGAAACACCATATATTTT
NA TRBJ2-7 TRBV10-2 CASILGGTGGSYEQYF NA
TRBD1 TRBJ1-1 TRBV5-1 CASSYGQAGNTEAFF TGCGCCAGCAGCTACGGACAGGCCGGGAACACTGAAGCTTTCTTT
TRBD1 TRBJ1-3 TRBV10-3 CAISSQGGTGNTIYF TGTGCCATCAGCTCACAGGGGGGGACTGGAAACACCATATATTTT